This T cell receptor (beta chain) came from a study of blood T cell repertoires in COVID-19. At the level of the study: Sites across the United States, Italy and Spain contributed samples from acute and convalescent COVID-19. PBMCs, B-cell-depleted T cells, or T cells provided the cDNA or gDNA that made up the material.

This clone was seen once. The CDR3 is made up of 15 amino acids. The germline V gene has CDR1 MDHEN and CDR2 SYDVKM. J lost 7 bases, V lost 5 bases, and 10 bases had no gene match. Authors' methods: Nucleated cell number was recorded as an estimate derived from reference gene primer amplification. Data came from immunoSEQ multiplex PCR; TCRdb stores just in-frame clones and leaves some out. V and J calls and clone size come straight from that table; D and trimming were deduced from the DNA. The table has about 100,000 clones, roughly 88% seen once. The V and J genes are TRBV28 and TRBJ1-5, with 8 bases that match TRBD1. This receptor was identified in a woman in her sixties or seventies with acute or convalescent COVID-19. The sample consisted of peripheral blood. CDR3 sequence reads: CASSVGTGGRQPQHF. Written as DNA, the CDR3 is TGTGCCAGCAGTGTCGGGACAGGAGGTAGGCAGCCCCAGCATTTT. Drawing the rest from reference TRBV28 and TRBJ1-5, the complete variable domain is DVKVTQSSRYLVKRTGEKVFLECVQDMDHENMFWYRQDPGLGLRLIYFSYDVKMKEKGDIPEGYSVSREKKERFSLILESASTNQTSMYLCASSVGTGGRQPQHFGDGTRLSIL.